This T cell receptor beta chain was sequenced in a study of blood T cells in healthy people across ages. Points from the study as a whole: Per-million-T-cell TCR beta diversity fell roughly linearly with age. Researchers report that TCR beta diversity correlated strongly with naive T cell percentage.

This clonotype was recorded many times. What it binds is unknown. A much larger clonotype is one base distant, so this may be a read error. Next came a second PCR, run for roughly 6 to 11 cycles, which used a sample-barcoded 5' primer along with a J-beta primer mix. MiXCR, run by TCRdb on the 5' RACE reads, gives a single entry per CDR3 protein. The data show about 800,000 distinct CDR3 sequences, with around half seen just once and approximately 18% held by the top ten. The length of the CDR3 is 12 residues. V was cut by 1 base and J by 11 bases, with 12 bases left in between. Germline V gene lookup returns CDR1 SGHRS and CDR2 YFSETQ.

The sequence came from a man older than 75 in good health. The material sequenced was blood. This chain connects TRBV5-1 to TRBJ2-5; no clear D. For the CDR3, the DNA is TGCGCCAGCAGCTTGATGGGGAATGAGCAGTACTTC. Its translation: CASSLMGNEQYF. The full variable domain, its missing parts supplied by reference TRBV5-1 and TRBJ2-5, is KAGVTQTPRYLIKTRGQQVTLSCSPISGHRSVSWYQQTPGQGLQFLFEYFSETQRNKGNFPGRFSGRQFSNSRSEMNVSTLELGDSALYLCASSLMGNEQYFGPGTRLLVL.